These 10 T cell receptor beta chains were all obtained from the same sample, sequenced in a study of patients with pleural tuberculosis. TCRdb reprocessed the reads via MiXCR and lists one record per CDR3 protein. The repertoire includes approximately 53,000 distinct CDR3 sequences, around 7% of them detected once, and about 17% sits in the top ten. The receptor source for this set is a human donor with pleural tuberculosis.

The sample holds many counts of this clonotype. The genes are TRBV20-1 and TRBJ1-2, with 9 bases identical to TRBD1. The V gene end was trimmed by 5 bases and the J gene end by 0 bases; junction bases not matched to a gene: 10. Germline CDR1 reads DFQATT; CDR2 reads SNEGSKA (reference sequence). The CDR3 is 16 amino acids. The DNA for the CDR3 is TGCAGTGCTGAGGGGACAGGGAGGGGGTCTAACTATGGCTACACCTTC. Translation: CSAEGTGRGSNYGYTF.

This clonotype has at least ten counts. The gene calls are TRBV27 and TRBJ2-7; the match to TRBD2 covers 8 bases. Trimming took 5 bases from V and 6 from J; bases not matched to a gene: 9. This CDR3 is 14 amino acids long. Germline V gene lookup returns CDR1 MNHEY and CDR2 SMNVEV (reference sequence). CDR3 amino acids: CASSLGGRRGEQYF. The CDR3 DNA reads as TGTGCCAGCAGTCTAGGCGGGAGGAGGGGCGAGCAGTACTTC.

This clonotype occurred many times. The rearrangement uses TRBV7-8 and TRBJ1-5; D is undetermined. This CDR3 comprises 12 residues. Germline values: CDR1 SGHVS, CDR2 FQNEAQ. V was trimmed by 6 bases and J by 4 bases, leaving 7 bases between them. The CDR3 DNA is TGTGCCAGCAGTGAAGTTAATCAGCCCCAGCATTTT. This encodes CASSEVNQPQHF.

This clonotype was seen many times. The chain carries TRBV12-3 or TRBV12-4 and TRBJ2-3, with 7 nucleotides matching TRBD2. The CDR3 has 15 residues. The V and J ends lost 6 bases and 5 bases, in that order; junction bases with no gene match: 11. CDR3 residues: CASRRDYLGLDTQYF. The CDR3 region has the DNA TGTGCCAGCAGAAGGGACTACCTCGGGCTAGATACGCAGTATTTT.

This clonotype was detected many times. This chain joins TRBV20-1 and TRBJ2-3, with D perhaps matching TRBD1 or TRBD2 (6 bases each). The germline V gene encodes CDR1 DFQATT and CDR2 SNEGSKA (reference sequence). V was clipped by 3 bases and J by 1 base, with 8 bases between them. The CDR3 totals 13 residues. The CDR3 loop reads CSASGGRTDTQYF. The CDR3 DNA reads as TGCAGTGCTAGCGGGGGCCGCACAGATACGCAGTATTTT.

This clonotype occurred many times. This chain links TRBV4-1 with TRBJ1-4; D remains ambiguous. V was clipped by 1 base and J by 7 bases, with 10 bases between them. Germline-derived CDR1 and CDR2 are MGHRA and YSYEKL. This CDR3 comprises 14 residues. The CDR3 DNA follows: TGCGCCAGCAGCCAAGTTATGGCAGTTGAAAAACTGTTTTTT. Amino acids: CASSQVMAVEKLFF.

There are many counts of this clonotype. CDR3 region: CSARDSGRGLDEQFF. The CDR3 DNA reads as TGCAGTGCTAGGGATAGCGGGAGGGGGCTTGATGAGCAGTTCTTC. The J gene is TRBJ2-1, the V gene TRBV20-1; 11 bases are shared with TRBD2. This CDR3 has 15 amino acids. V shed 3 bases and J 8 bases; nucleotides not matched to a gene: 9. Per the germline V gene, CDR1 is DFQATT and CDR2 is SNEGSKA (reference sequence).

The sample holds many counts of this clonotype. The V and J genes are TRBV20-1 and TRBJ2-1, with D possibly being TRBD2 (6 bases). Germline CDR1 and CDR2: DFQATT and SNEGSKA (reference sequence). This CDR3 spans 14 amino acids. Trimming took 6 bases from V and 7 from J, leaving 19 bases between them. CDR3 nucleotide sequence: TGCAGTGCCACCTCTGGAGGGGTCATAAATGAGCAGTTCTTC. This gives the protein CSATSGGVINEQFF.

Comment on this clonotype: A much more abundant neighbour one base away suggests this may be a read error. The chain recombines TRBV20-1 with TRBJ2-7; TRBD1 matches 10 bases. The CDR3 runs 15 residues. CDR1 and CDR2 (germline): DFQATT, SNEGSKA (reference sequence). The CDR3 here is CSAPDRGSFSYEQHF. CDR3 DNA: TGCAGTGCGCCGGACAGGGGGTCGTTCTCCTACGAGCAGCACTTC.

This clonotype was seen at least ten times. V usage is TRBV2 and J usage is TRBJ2-7; D is unresolved. The CDR3 has 12 residues. V was shortened by 4 bases and J by 0 bases, with 4 bases between the two germline ends. Germline assignment: CDR1 SNHLY and CDR2 FYNNEI. The CDR3 is CASSAGSYEQYF. The CDR3 nucleotides are TGTGCCAGCAGTGCAGGCTCCTACGAGCAGTACTTC. Complete variable domain (other parts from reference TRBV2 and TRBJ2-7): EPEVTQTPSHQVTQMGQEVILRCVPISNHLYFYWYRQILGQKVEFLVSFYNNEISEKSEIFDDQFSVERPDGSNFTLKIRSTKLEDSAMYFCASSAGSYEQYFGPGTRLTVT.